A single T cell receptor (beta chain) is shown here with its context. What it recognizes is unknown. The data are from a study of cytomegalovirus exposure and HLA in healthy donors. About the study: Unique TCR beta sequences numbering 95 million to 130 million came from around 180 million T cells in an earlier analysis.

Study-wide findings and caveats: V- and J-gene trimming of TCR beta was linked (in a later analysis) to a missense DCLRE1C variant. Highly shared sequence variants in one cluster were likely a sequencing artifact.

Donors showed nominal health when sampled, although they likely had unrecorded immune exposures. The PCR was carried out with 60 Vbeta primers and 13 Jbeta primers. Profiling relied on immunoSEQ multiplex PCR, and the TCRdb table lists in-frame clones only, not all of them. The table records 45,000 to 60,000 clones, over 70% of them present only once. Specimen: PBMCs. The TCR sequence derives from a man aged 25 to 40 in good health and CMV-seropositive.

Here the CDR3 DNA reads TGTGCCAGCAGCTTAATCGTCAGTTCCTACGAGCAGTACTTC. It is translated as CASSLIVSSYEQYF. This chain joins TRBV11-2 and TRBJ2-7, with D uncertain. Deletions cut 2 bases from V and 1 base from J, with 9 bases between. Germline values: CDR1 SGHAT, CDR2 FQNNGV. The CDR3 length is 14 residues.